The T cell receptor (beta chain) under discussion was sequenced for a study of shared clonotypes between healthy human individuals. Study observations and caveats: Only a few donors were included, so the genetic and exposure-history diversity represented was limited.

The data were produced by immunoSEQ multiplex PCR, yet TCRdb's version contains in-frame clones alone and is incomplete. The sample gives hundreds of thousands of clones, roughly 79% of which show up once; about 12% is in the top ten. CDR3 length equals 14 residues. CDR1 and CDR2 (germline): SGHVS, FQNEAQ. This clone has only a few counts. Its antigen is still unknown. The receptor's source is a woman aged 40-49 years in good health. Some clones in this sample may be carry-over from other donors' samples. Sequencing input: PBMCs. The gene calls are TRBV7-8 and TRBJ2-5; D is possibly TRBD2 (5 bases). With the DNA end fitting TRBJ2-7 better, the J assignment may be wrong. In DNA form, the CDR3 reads TGTGCCAGCAGCAGGACTTCGCATTCCTACGAGCAGTACTTC. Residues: CASSRTSHSYEQYF.